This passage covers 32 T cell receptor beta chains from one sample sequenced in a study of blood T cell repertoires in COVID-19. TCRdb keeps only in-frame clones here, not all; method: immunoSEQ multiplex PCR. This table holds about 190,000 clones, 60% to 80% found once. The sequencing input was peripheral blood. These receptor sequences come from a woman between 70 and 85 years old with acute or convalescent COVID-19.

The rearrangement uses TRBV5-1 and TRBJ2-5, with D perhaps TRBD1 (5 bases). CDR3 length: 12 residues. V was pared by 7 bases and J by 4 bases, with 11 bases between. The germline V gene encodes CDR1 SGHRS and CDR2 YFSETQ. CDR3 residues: CASERRGETQYF. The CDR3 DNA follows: TGCGCCAGCGAGCGTAGGGGAGAGACCCAGTACTTC.

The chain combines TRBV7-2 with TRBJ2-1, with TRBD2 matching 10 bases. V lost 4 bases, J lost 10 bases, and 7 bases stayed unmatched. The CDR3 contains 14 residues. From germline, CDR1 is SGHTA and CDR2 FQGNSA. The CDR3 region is CASSSFYSGREQFF. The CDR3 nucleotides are TGTGCCAGCAGCTCATTTTATAGCGGGAGGGAGCAGTTCTTC.

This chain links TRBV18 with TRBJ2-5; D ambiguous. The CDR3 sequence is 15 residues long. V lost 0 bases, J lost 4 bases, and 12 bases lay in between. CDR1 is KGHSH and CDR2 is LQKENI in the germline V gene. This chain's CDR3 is CASSPPTVTGETQYF. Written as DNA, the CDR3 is TGTGCCAGCTCACCACCGACGGTAACGGGAGAGACCCAGTACTTC.

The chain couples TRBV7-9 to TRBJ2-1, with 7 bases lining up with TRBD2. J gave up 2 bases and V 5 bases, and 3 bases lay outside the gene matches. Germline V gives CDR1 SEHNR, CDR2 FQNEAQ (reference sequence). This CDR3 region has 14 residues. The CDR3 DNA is TGTGCCAGCAGCACAAGCGGGACCTACAATGAGCAGTTCTTC. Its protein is CASSTSGTYNEQFF. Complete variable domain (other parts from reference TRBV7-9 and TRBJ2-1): DTGVSQNPRHKITKRGQNVTFRCDPISEHNRLYWYRQTLGQGPEFLTYFQNEAQLEKSRLLSDRFSAERPKGSFSTLEIQRTEQGDSAMYLCASSTSGTYNEQFFGPGTRLTVL.

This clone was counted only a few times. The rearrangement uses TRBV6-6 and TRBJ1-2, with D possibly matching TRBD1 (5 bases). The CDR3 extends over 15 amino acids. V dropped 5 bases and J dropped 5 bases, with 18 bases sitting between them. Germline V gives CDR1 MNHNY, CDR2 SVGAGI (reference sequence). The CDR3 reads CASSGSDSVVYGYTF. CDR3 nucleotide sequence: TGTGCCAGCAGTGGATCAGACAGTGTCGTTTATGGCTACACCTTC.

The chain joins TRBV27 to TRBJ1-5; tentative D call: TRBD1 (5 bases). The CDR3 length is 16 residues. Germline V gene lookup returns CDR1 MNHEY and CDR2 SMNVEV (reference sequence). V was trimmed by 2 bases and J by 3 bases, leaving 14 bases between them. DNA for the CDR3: TGTGCCAGCAGTTTACAGGGATTACCCTACAATCAGCCCCAGCATTTT. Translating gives CASSLQGLPYNQPQHF.

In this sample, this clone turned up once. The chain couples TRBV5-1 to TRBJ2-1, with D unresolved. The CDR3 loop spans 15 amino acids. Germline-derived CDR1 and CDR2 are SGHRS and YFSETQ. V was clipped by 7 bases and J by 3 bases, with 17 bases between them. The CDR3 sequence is CASSITSFLYNEQFF. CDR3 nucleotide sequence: TGCGCCAGCTCTATCACGTCTTTCCTCTACAATGAGCAGTTCTTC.

The CDR3 region has the DNA TGTGCCAGTAGTACACCCGGGACAGGGTCTCACGAGCAGTACTTC. As protein: CASSTPGTGSHEQYF. V is TRBV19 and J is TRBJ2-7; 9 nucleotides line up with TRBD1. The CDR3 sequence is 15 residues long. After removal of 4 bases from V and 5 bases from J, the junction contained 9 bases not matched to a gene. Germline CDR1 and CDR2: LNHDA and SQIVND (reference sequence).

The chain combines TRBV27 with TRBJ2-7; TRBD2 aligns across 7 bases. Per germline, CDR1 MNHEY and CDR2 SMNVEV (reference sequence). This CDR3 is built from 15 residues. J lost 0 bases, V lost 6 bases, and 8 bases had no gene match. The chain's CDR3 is CASRQSGTGSYEQYF. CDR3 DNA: TGTGCCAGCAGACAAAGCGGGACCGGCTCCTACGAGCAGTACTTC.

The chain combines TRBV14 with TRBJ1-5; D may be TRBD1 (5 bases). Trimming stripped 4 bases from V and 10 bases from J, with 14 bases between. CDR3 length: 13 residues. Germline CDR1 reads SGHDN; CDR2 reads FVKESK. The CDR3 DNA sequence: TGTGCCAGCAGCCGGTCGCTCCAGGGACCCCAGCATTTT. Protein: CASSRSLQGPQHF.

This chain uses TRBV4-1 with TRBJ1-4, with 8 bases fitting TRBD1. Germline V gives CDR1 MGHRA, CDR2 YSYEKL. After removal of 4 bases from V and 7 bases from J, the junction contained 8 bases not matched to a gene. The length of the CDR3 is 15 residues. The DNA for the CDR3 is TGCGCCAGCAGCCGTTTGGACAGGGTATTTGAAAAACTGTTTTTT. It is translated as CASSRLDRVFEKLFF.

The CDR3 protein is CASSTNSGTRADTQYF. Written as DNA, the CDR3 is TGTGCCAGCAGCACCAATAGCGGGACTAGGGCAGATACGCAGTATTTT. The rearrangement links TRBV3-1 (or the pseudogene TRBV3-2) to TRBJ2-3, with 8 nucleotides matching TRBD2. CDR3 length: 16 residues. Germline CDR1 is LGHDT and CDR2 is YNNKEL (reference sequence). V dropped 5 bases and J dropped 4; count of bases not matched to a gene: 11.

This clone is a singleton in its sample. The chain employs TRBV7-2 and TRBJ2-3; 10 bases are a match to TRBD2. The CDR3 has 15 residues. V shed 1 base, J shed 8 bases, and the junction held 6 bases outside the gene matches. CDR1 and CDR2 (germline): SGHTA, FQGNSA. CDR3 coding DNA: TGTGCCAGCAGCTTAGTCCCTAGCGGGGGAGGTACGCAGTATTTT. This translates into CASSLVPSGGGTQYF.

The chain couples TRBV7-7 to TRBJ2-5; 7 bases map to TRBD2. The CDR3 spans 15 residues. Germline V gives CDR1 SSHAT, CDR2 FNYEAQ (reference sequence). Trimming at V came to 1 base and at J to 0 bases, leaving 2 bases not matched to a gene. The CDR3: CASSLGAGDQETQYF. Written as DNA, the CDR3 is TGTGCCAGCAGCTTAGGGGCGGGAGACCAAGAGACCCAGTACTTC.

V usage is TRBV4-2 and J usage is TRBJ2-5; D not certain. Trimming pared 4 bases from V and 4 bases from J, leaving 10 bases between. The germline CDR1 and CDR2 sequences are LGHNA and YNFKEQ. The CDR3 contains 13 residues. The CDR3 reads CASSPYTTETQYF. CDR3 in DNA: TGTGCCAGCAGCCCCTATACCACAGAGACCCAGTACTTC.

The CDR3 sequence is CASSLLEGTGELFF. CDR3 DNA sequence: TGTGCCAGCAGCTTACTGGAGGGCACCGGGGAGCTGTTTTTT. V is TRBV7-2 and J is TRBJ2-2, with D tentatively TRBD2 (6 bases). Trimming took 2 bases from V and 4 from J, leaving 8 bases between them. This CDR3 is built from 14 residues. The germline CDR1 and CDR2 sequences are SGHTA and FQGNSA.

This CDR3 reads CASSSGLANGELFF. For the CDR3, the DNA is TGTGCCAGCAGCTCGGGACTAGCTAACGGGGAGCTGTTTTTT. The chain is built from TRBV7-3 and TRBJ2-2, with 9 bases lining up with TRBD2. V shed 4 bases, J shed 7 bases, and the junction held 4 bases outside the gene matches. The CDR3 spans 14 residues. Germline V gene data show CDR1 as SGHTA and CDR2 as FQGTGA.

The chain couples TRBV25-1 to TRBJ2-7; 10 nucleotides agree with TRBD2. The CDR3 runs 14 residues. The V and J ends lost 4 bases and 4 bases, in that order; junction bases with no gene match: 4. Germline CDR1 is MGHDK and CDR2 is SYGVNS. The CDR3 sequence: CASSASGGWYEQYF. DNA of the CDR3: TGTGCCAGCAGTGCTAGCGGGGGTTGGTACGAGCAGTACTTC.

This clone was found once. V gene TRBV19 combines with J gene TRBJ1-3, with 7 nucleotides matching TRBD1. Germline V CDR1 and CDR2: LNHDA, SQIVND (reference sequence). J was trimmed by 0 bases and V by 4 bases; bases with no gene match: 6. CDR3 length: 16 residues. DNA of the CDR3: TGTGCCAGTAGTACCCGACAGGGAATCTCTGGAAACACCATATATTTT. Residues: CASSTRQGISGNTIYF.

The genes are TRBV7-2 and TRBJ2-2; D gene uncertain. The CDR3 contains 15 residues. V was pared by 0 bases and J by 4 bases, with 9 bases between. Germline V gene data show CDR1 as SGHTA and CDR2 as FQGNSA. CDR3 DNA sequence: TGTGCCAGCAGCTTAGCTCCCCGCAGCACCGGGGAGCTGTTTTTT. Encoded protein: CASSLAPRSTGELFF.

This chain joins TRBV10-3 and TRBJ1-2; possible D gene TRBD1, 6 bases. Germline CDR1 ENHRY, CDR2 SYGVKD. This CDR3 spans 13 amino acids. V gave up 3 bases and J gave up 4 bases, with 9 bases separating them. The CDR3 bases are TGTGCCATCAGTGAACAGGGCCCCTATGGCTACACCTTC. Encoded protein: CAISEQGPYGYTF.

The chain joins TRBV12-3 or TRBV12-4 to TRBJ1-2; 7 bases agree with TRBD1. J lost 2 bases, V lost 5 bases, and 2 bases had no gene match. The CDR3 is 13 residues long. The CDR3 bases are TGTGCCAGCAGTGGACAGGAGAACTATGGCTACACCTTC. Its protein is CASSGQENYGYTF.

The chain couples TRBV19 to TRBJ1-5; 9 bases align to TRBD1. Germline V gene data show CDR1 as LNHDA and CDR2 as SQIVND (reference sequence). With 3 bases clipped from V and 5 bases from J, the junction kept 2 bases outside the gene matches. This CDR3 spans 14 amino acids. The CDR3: CASSMDRGYQPQHF. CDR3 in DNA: TGTGCCAGTAGTATGGACAGGGGTTATCAGCCCCAGCATTTT. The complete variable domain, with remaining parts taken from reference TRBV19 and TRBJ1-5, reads DGGITQSPKYLFRKEGQNVTLSCEQNLNHDAMYWYRQDPGQGLRLIYYSQIVNDFQKGDIAEGYSVSREKKESFPLTVTSAQKNPTAFYLCASSMDRGYQPQHFGDGTRLSIL.

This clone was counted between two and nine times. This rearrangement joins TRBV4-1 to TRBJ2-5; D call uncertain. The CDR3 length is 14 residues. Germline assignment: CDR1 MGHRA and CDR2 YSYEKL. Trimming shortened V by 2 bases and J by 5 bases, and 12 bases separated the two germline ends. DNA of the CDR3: TGCGCCAGCAGCCAATCCTTAGCCCGGGAGACCCAGTACTTC. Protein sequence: CASSQSLARETQYF.

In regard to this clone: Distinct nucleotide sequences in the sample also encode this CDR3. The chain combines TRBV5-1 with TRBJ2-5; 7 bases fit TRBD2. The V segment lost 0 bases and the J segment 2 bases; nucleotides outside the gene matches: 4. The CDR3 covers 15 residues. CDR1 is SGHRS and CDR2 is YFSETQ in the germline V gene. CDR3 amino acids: CASSLALADQETQYF. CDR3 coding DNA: TGCGCCAGCAGCTTGGCCCTAGCGGATCAAGAGACCCAGTACTTC. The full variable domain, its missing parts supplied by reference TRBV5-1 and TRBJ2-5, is KAGVTQTPRYLIKTRGQQVTLSCSPISGHRSVSWYQQTPGQGLQFLFEYFSETQRNKGNFPGRFSGRQFSNSRSEMNVSTLELGDSALYLCASSLALADQETQYFGPGTRLLVL.

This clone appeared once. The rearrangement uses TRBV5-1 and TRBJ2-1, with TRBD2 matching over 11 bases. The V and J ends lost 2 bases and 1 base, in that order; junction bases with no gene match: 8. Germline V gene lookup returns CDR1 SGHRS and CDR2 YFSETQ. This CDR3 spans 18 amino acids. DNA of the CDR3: TGCGCCAGCAGCTTAGGGACTAGCGGAGACCTTTCCTACAATGAGCAGTTCTTC. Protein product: CASSLGTSGDLSYNEQFF. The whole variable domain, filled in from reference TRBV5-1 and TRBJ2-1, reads KAGVTQTPRYLIKTRGQQVTLSCSPISGHRSVSWYQQTPGQGLQFLFEYFSETQRNKGNFPGRFSGRQFSNSRSEMNVSTLELGDSALYLCASSLGTSGDLSYNEQFFGPGTRLTVL.

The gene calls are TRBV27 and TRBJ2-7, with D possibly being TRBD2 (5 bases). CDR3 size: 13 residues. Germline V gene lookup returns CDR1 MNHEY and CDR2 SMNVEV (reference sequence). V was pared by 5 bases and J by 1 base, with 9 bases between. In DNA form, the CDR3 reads TGTGCCAGCAGTCCCGGGGATTCCTACGAGCAGTACTTC. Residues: CASSPGDSYEQYF.

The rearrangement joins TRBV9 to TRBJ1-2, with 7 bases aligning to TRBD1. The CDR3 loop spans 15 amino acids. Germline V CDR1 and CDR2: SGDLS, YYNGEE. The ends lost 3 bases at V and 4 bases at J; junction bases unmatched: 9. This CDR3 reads CASSEGTAFLYGYTF. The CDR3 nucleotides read TGTGCCAGCAGCGAAGGGACAGCCTTTCTCTATGGCTACACCTTC. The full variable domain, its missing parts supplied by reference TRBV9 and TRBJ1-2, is DSGVTQTPKHLITATGQRVTLRCSPRSGDLSVYWYQQSLDQGLQFLIQYYNGEERAKGNILERFSAQQFPDLHSELNLSSLELGDSALYFCASSEGTAFLYGYTFGSGTRLTVV.

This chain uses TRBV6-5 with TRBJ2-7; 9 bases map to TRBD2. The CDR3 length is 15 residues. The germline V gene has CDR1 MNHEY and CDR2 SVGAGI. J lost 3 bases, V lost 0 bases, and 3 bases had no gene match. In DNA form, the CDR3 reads TGTGCCAGCAGTTACTCGAGAGCGGGAGGCTACGAGCAGTACTTC. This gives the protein CASSYSRAGGYEQYF.

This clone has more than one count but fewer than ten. Here the CDR3 reads CASKGRSARNEQFF. The CDR3 coding sequence is TGTGCCAGTAAAGGGAGGTCAGCTAGAAATGAGCAGTTCTTC. This chain joins TRBV19 and TRBJ2-1; D is perhaps TRBD2 (6 bases). This CDR3 has 14 residues. Trimming cost V 7 bases and J 7 bases, with 17 bases left between them. Germline V gene data show CDR1 as LNHDA and CDR2 as SQIVND (reference sequence).

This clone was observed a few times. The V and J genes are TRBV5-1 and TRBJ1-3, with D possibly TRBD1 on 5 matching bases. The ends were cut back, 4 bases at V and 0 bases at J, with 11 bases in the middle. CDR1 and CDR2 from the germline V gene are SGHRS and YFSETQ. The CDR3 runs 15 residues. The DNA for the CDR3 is TGCGCCAGCAGCGCGGCGGGGGGCTCTGGAAACACCATATATTTT. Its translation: CASSAAGGSGNTIYF.

CDR3 DNA sequence: TGTGCCAGCAGTTCTCGTCTAGCGGGAGGATACAATGAGCAGTTCTTC. Its translation is CASSSRLAGGYNEQFF. The chain combines TRBV6-2 or TRBV6-3 with TRBJ2-1, with 11 positions matching TRBD2. This CDR3 spans 16 amino acids. V was pared by 4 bases and J by 4 bases, with 6 bases of the junction left unmatched. The germline gives CDR1 MNHEY, CDR2 SVGEGT.